These 19 T cell receptor beta chains were all obtained from the same sample, sequenced in a study of OX40 agonist ivuxolimab in advanced cancers. Clones were sequenced by immunoSEQ multiplex PCR, and TCRdb holds only the in-frame ones, with some missing. Among roughly 54,000 clones, roughly 90% were seen once, and the ten largest hold more than 1.3%. Sequenced material: CD4+ or CD8+ T cells sorted from blood, taken in a trial of the OX40 agonist ivuxolimab. These receptors originate from an adult with an advanced solid tumor such as melanoma, head and neck, liver or kidney cancer.

The chain employs TRBV28 and TRBJ2-7, with D uncertain. V was cut by 5 bases and J by 6 bases, with 8 bases left in between. Germline assignment: CDR1 MDHEN and CDR2 SYDVKM. The CDR3 spans 11 residues. CDR3 amino acids: CASSPNREQYF. DNA for the CDR3: TGTGCCAGCAGTCCCAACCGCGAGCAGTACTTC. The full variable domain, rest sourced from reference TRBV28 and TRBJ2-7, is DVKVTQSSRYLVKRTGEKVFLECVQDMDHENMFWYRQDPGLGLRLIYFSYDVKMKEKGDIPEGYSVSREKKERFSLILESASTNQTSMYLCASSPNREQYFGPGTRLTVT.

CDR3 loop: CASRMSGGTTDTQYF. DNA for the CDR3: TGTGCCAGCAGAATGAGCGGGGGAACCACAGATACGCAGTATTTT. The chain employs TRBV6-1 and TRBJ2-3; 8 bases map to TRBD2. Looked up from germline, CDR1 is MNHNS and CDR2 is SASEGT. V shed 6 bases, J shed 2 bases, and the junction held 7 bases outside the gene matches. The CDR3 spans 15 residues.

This clone has just one count. The rearrangement uses TRBV7-8 and TRBJ2-1, with 10 bases identical to TRBD2. This CDR3 is 17 amino acids long. Trimming removed 2 bases from V and 0 bases from J; junction bases left unmatched: 4. The germline CDR1 and CDR2 sequences are SGHVS and FQNEAQ. CDR3 DNA: TGTGCCAGCAGCTTAATAAGGACTAGCGGCTCCTACAATGAGCAGTTCTTC. Amino acids: CASSLIRTSGSYNEQFF.

This clone occurred a few times. This chain joins TRBV7-9 and TRBJ1-1; D remains unclear. CDR1 is SEHNR and CDR2 is FQNEAQ in the germline V gene (reference sequence). Trimming left V 0 bases short and J 4 bases short, with 9 bases between. The CDR3 runs 14 residues. DNA of the CDR3: TGTGCCAGCAGCTTAGCGGGGTCGGGCACTGAAGCTTTCTTT. This gives the protein CASSLAGSGTEAFF. The whole variable domain, remainder taken from reference TRBV7-9 and TRBJ1-1, is DTGVSQNPRHKITKRGQNVTFRCDPISEHNRLYWYRQTLGQGPEFLTYFQNEAQLEKSRLLSDRFSAERPKGSFSTLEIQRTEQGDSAMYLCASSLAGSGTEAFFGQGTRLTVV.

V and J are TRBV7-3 and TRBJ2-5; D is possibly TRBD1 or TRBD2 (5 bases each). V lost 6 bases and J lost 7, with 18 bases in between. The CDR3 runs to 14 residues. The germline V gene encodes CDR1 SGHTA and CDR2 FQGTGA. The CDR3 here is CASSNQDGAGTQYF. In nucleotides, the CDR3 is TGTGCCAGCAGTAACCAGGACGGGGCCGGGACCCAGTACTTC.

This clone was recorded once. J is TRBJ2-7 and V is TRBV14; D is unclear. CDR1 SGHDN and CDR2 FVKESK come from the germline V gene. This CDR3 is built from 15 residues. Trimming took 3 bases from V and 3 from J, leaving 15 bases between them. CDR3 coding DNA: TGTGCCAGCAGCCAGGGTCAGGCACAAAGCTACGAGCAGTACTTC. Translated: CASSQGQAQSYEQYF.

The rearrangement uses TRBV28 and TRBJ2-1; TRBD1 aligns across 9 bases. Germline CDR1 is MDHEN and CDR2 is SYDVKM. The junction had 15 bases not matched to a gene; V was cut back by 8 bases and J by 1 base. This CDR3 spans 18 amino acids. The CDR3 coding sequence is TGTGCCAGCGAGAACAGGGGGCGAGGCGGGGGATCCTACAATGAGCAGTTCTTC. Protein product: CASENRGRGGGSYNEQFF.

This chain links TRBV5-4 with TRBJ2-1; 8 nucleotides match TRBD2. This CDR3 has 16 residues. The V gene end was trimmed by 4 bases and the J gene end by 8 bases; junction bases not matched to a gene: 14. Germline lookup yields CDR1 SGHNT and CDR2 YYREEE (reference sequence). Written as DNA, the CDR3 is TGTGCCAGCAGCCTCCGGACTAGCCCCACAGTAGATGAGCAGTTCTTC. Translated: CASSLRTSPTVDEQFF.

The chain is built from TRBV5-6 and TRBJ2-3, with 9 bases lining up with TRBD1. V was pared by 4 bases and J by 4 bases, with 4 bases of the junction left unmatched. This CDR3 region has 14 residues. Germline CDR1 SGHDT, CDR2 YYEEEE. The CDR3 reads CASSRGQGPDTQYF. For the CDR3, the DNA is TGTGCCAGCAGCCGTGGACAGGGGCCAGATACGCAGTATTTT.

This clone was recorded only once. The gene calls are TRBV28 and TRBJ1-1; possibly TRBD1 for D (6 bases). V shed 8 bases and J shed 0 bases, with 16 bases lying between them. The CDR3 spans 15 residues. The germline V gene encodes CDR1 MDHEN and CDR2 SYDVKM. CDR3 region: CASPGRQGMNTEAFF. The CDR3 DNA is TGTGCCAGCCCCGGGCGTCAGGGGATGAACACTGAAGCTTTCTTT.

The chain employs TRBV2 and TRBJ1-5; 7 bases match TRBD1. V shed 6 bases, J shed 0 bases, and the junction held 11 bases outside the gene matches. CDR1 and CDR2 (germline): SNHLY, FYNNEI. The CDR3 has 17 residues. CDR3: CASSRAQTGTSNQPQHF. CDR3 nucleotides: TGTGCCAGCAGCCGAGCCCAGACAGGGACTAGCAATCAGCCCCAGCATTTT.

The chain links TRBV6-5 to TRBJ2-7, with D perhaps matching TRBD2 (6 bases). The CDR3 is made up of 15 amino acids. Germline CDR1 is MNHEY and CDR2 is SVGAGI. Trimming took off 6 bases at V and 0 bases at J, with 15 bases between the two ends. In DNA form, the CDR3 reads TGTGCCAGCAGGGAGACTGCGGGGAGCTCCTACGAGCAGTACTTC. It yields the protein CASRETAGSSYEQYF.

The chain combines TRBV9 with TRBJ2-2; 7 nucleotides align to TRBD1. Trimming removed 3 bases from V and 6 bases from J; junction bases left unmatched: 5. CDR3 length: 14 residues. Germline V gives CDR1 SGDLS, CDR2 YYNGEE. The CDR3 here is CASSADRIAGELFF. The CDR3 region has the DNA TGTGCCAGCAGCGCGGACAGGATTGCCGGGGAGCTGTTTTTT.

The V gene is TRBV11-3, the J gene TRBJ1-1; tentatively, D is TRBD1 (6 bases). Germline V lookup: CDR1 SGHNT, CDR2 YENEEA. The ends were cut back, 5 bases at V and 4 bases at J, with 17 bases in the middle. The CDR3 covers 15 residues. The CDR3 DNA reads as TGTGCCAGCAGCATCTCTAATGGCAGGGGCACTGAAGCTTTCTTT. Translation: CASSISNGRGTEAFF. Complete variable domain (other parts from reference TRBV11-3 and TRBJ1-1): EAGVVQSPRYKIIEKKQPVAFWCNPISGHNTLYWYLQNLGQGPELLIRYENEEAVDDSQLPKDRFSAERLKGVDSTLKIQPAELGDSAVYLCASSISNGRGTEAFFGQGTRLTVV.

The chain uses TRBV11-2 and TRBJ1-1; 8 bases agree with TRBD1. Per the germline V gene, CDR1 is SGHAT and CDR2 is FQNNGV. The CDR3 runs 15 residues. The junction had 4 bases not matched to a gene; V was cut back by 0 bases and J by 4 bases. CDR3 sequence reads: CASSLDGQGGTEAFF. DNA of the CDR3: TGTGCCAGCAGCTTAGACGGACAGGGTGGCACTGAAGCTTTCTTT.

The chain has TRBV2 and TRBJ1-5; D gene unclear. Between the trimmed V and J ends, which lost 8 bases and 2 bases, there was a span of 13 bases. The CDR3 is 14 amino acids. The germline CDR1 and CDR2 sequences are SNHLY and FYNNEI. The CDR3 sequence is CASWLGLRNQPQHF. The DNA of the CDR3 is TGTGCCAGCTGGTTAGGCCTCCGCAATCAGCCCCAGCATTTT.

J is TRBJ2-3 and V is TRBV18; D possibly corresponds to TRBD1 (6 bases). The germline CDR1 and CDR2 sequences are KGHSH and LQKENI. V was trimmed by 3 bases and J by 2 bases, leaving 12 bases between them. The length of the CDR3 is 15 residues. CDR3 protein: CASSPGGQTTDTQYF. The CDR3 nucleotides read TGTGCCAGCTCACCTGGAGGACAGACCACAGATACGCAGTATTTT.

The J gene is TRBJ2-1, the V gene TRBV14; 11 bases line up with TRBD2. Germline CDR1 SGHDN, CDR2 FVKESK. The CDR3 contains 16 residues. With V trimmed by 1 base and J by 2 bases, 1 base remained unmatched. The CDR3, as DNA: TGTGCCAGCAGCCAAGTTAGCGGGAGGGCCTACAATGAGCAGTTCTTC. Protein product: CASSQVSGRAYNEQFF.

V usage is TRBV27 and J usage is TRBJ2-3; weak D call: TRBD1 (6 bases). CDR3 size: 15 residues. V was pared by 5 bases and J by 1 base, with 13 bases between. Germline CDR1 is MNHEY and CDR2 is SMNVEV (reference sequence). CDR3 coding DNA: TGTGCCAGCAGTCCTTACCGACAGGGCACAGATACGCAGTATTTT. It codes for CASSPYRQGTDTQYF.